This is a list of T cell receptor beta chains from one sample in a study of TIL therapy for anti-PD-1-resistant metastatic lung cancer. Generated by immunoSEQ multiplex PCR, the TCRdb table keeps only in-frame clones and is missing some. In the table there are 9,500 to 15,000 clones, roughly three quarters of which are singletons. The sequencing here drew on blood, taken at baseline. The receptors stem from a person aged 25-85 years with non-small cell lung cancer. The conserved cysteine and the conserved F or W are not part of the CDR3 here.

v_call	j_call	cdr3_length	cdr3_aa
TRBV29-1	TRBJ1-2	12	SVEGRGRNYGYT
TRBV5-8	TRBJ1-4	12	ASSDRDRNEKLF
TRBV7-3	TRBJ2-2	12	ASSSTGWDGELF
TRBV19	TRBJ1-2	12	ASSIDTGDYGYT
TRBV18	TRBJ2-1	13	ASSPQPTLGGEQF
TRBV27	TRBJ1-1	9	ASRQNTEAF
TRBV4-2	TRBJ1-4	12	ASSLGQGGEKLF
TRBV5-1	TRBJ2-4	18	ASSLDTLRGQYLAKNIQY
TRBV6-5	TRBJ2-7	13	ASRVGQGRSYEQY
TRBV11-3	TRBJ2-5	13	ASSLGAGGRETQY
TRBV10-3	TRBJ1-2	10	AISETAGGYT
TRBV6-6	TRBJ1-1	11	ASTKGRNTEAF
TRBV10-2	TRBJ1-5	19	ASSEDVGQGANGYYDRPQH
TRBV2	TRBJ1-1	13	ASSAWTVRNTEAF
TRBV7-2	TRBJ2-3	15	ASSFLGGRAFSDTQY
TRBV6-5	.	11	ASTTSASYEQY
TRBV7-1	TRBJ2-7	11	ASSRDGHYEQY
TRBV12-5	TRBJ2-2	14	ASGWPDRGDDGELF
TRBV7-8	TRBJ2-1	14	ASSLVLLAGPNEQF
TRBV7-8	TRBJ1-2	11	ASSLAGGVGYT
TRBV27	TRBJ2-1	16	ASQVLGAGGPRGNEQF
TRBV30	TRBJ2-1	15	AWSGRGLAGNYNEQF
TRBV9	TRBJ2-3	13	ASNPGAGATDTQY
TRBV18	TRBJ2-2	13	ASSPPTGGTGELF
TRBV5-6	TRBJ2-7	10	ASSLPPYEQY
TRBV7-2	TRBJ2-3	12	ASSLVTFSDTQY
TRBV6-6	TRBJ1-2	13	ASSPSTQGPYGYT
TRBV6-1	TRBJ2-7	12	ASRLAAYSYEQY
TRBV10-3	TRBJ2-3	15	AISPGRMRASTDTQY
TRBV27	TRBJ2-4	15	ASSLSQREVWKNIQY
TRBV18	TRBJ2-5	13	ASSRQQGNQETQY
TRBV2	TRBJ2-1	12	ASRDRADYNEQF